This is a list of T cell receptor beta chains from one sample in a study of cytomegalovirus exposure and HLA in healthy donors. Clones were sequenced by immunoSEQ multiplex PCR, and TCRdb holds only the in-frame ones, with some missing. Of about 280,000 clones listed, just over 85% were seen once; the top ten hold approximately 1%. Sequenced sample: PBMCs. Source of these receptors: a woman between 18 and 29 years old in good health and CMV-seronegative. CDR3s include the opening cysteine and the closing phenylalanine or tryptophan. Fields, in order: V gene, clone size, CDR3 length, J gene, D gene, CDR3 DNA, CDR3 protein. A D gene is named only where the DNA matches it firmly. Clone size appears in some rows only: once, few, many, or a class for an expanded clone.

v_gene: TRBV11-2; abundance: .; len: 16; j_gene: TRBJ1-5; d_gene: .; CDR3nt: TGTGCCAGCAGCTCGGGTGGACTCTTGAGCAATCAGCCCCAGCATTTT; CDR3aa: CASSSGGLLSNQPQHF
v_gene: TRBV15; abundance: .; len: 17; j_gene: TRBJ2-7; d_gene: .; CDR3nt: TGTGCCACCAGCAGAGATAAGAGGCCCATCCCTACCTACGAGCAGTACTTC; CDR3aa: CATSRDKRPIPTYEQYF
v_gene: TRBV30; abundance: .; len: 14; j_gene: TRBJ2-5; d_gene: .; CDR3nt: TGTGCCTGGAAACCTGGGGAGCAACAAGAGACCCAGTACTTC; CDR3aa: CAWKPGEQQETQYF
v_gene: TRBV28; abundance: .; len: 15; j_gene: TRBJ2-7; d_gene: .; CDR3nt: TGTGCCAGCAGTTATCCCGGTCCGGGGTTCTACGAGCAGTACTTC; CDR3aa: CASSYPGPGFYEQYF
v_gene: TRBV7-6; abundance: .; len: 17; j_gene: TRBJ1-2; d_gene: .; CDR3nt: TGTGCCAGCAGCTTAAATAACGGTCAGGGTAGGATCTATGGCTACACCTTC; CDR3aa: CASSLNNGQGRIYGYTF
v_gene: TRBV7-6; abundance: .; len: 15; j_gene: TRBJ2-1; d_gene: .; CDR3nt: TGTGCCAGCAGCTTAGACAGTAGCTCCTACAATGAGCAGTTCTTC; CDR3aa: CASSLDSSSYNEQFF
v_gene: TRBV19; abundance: .; len: 14; j_gene: TRBJ2-1; d_gene: TRBD2; CDR3nt: TGTGCCAGTAGTATGGCGGGAGGGCCCAATGAGCAGTTCTTC; CDR3aa: CASSMAGGPNEQFF
v_gene: TRBV10-1; abundance: .; len: 13; j_gene: TRBJ2-3; d_gene: TRBD2; CDR3nt: TGCGCCAGCAGTGAGCGGGGGGCAGATACGCAGTATTTT; CDR3aa: CASSERGADTQYF
v_gene: TRBV25-1; abundance: .; len: 15; j_gene: TRBJ1-2; d_gene: TRBD1; CDR3nt: TGTGCCAGCCACGGAGGGGACAGGGGGCCTTATGGCTACACCTTC; CDR3aa: CASHGGDRGPYGYTF
v_gene: TRBV7-6; abundance: .; len: 21; j_gene: TRBJ2-3; d_gene: TRBD2; CDR3nt: TGTGCCAGCACCCAGCGGGGGACTGGAGCGGGAGTGGGGGCTAGCACAGATACGCAGTATTTT; CDR3aa: CASTQRGTGAGVGASTDTQYF
v_gene: TRBV27; abundance: .; len: 14; j_gene: TRBJ2-7; d_gene: TRBD1; CDR3nt: TGTGCCAGCAGTAGCCGGGACAGGGACCACGAGCAGTACTTC; CDR3aa: CASSSRDRDHEQYF
v_gene: TRBV30; abundance: .; len: 14; j_gene: TRBJ2-7; d_gene: .; CDR3nt: TGTGCCTGGAGTTTCGGGGGAGAGCGGGACGAGCAGTACTTC; CDR3aa: CAWSFGGERDEQYF
v_gene: TRBV7-9; abundance: .; len: 13; j_gene: TRBJ2-7; d_gene: .; CDR3nt: TGTGCCAGCAGCCTACCGGAGGGAGGCGAGCAGTACTTC; CDR3aa: CASSLPEGGEQYF
v_gene: TRBV28; abundance: .; len: 14; j_gene: TRBJ1-2; d_gene: .; CDR3nt: TGTGCCAGCAGTTTATCGACTTCGGGGAGGGGCTACACCTTC; CDR3aa: CASSLSTSGRGYTF
v_gene: TRBV5-1; abundance: .; len: 14; j_gene: TRBJ2-4; d_gene: TRBD1; CDR3nt: TGCGCCAGCAGCCGTACCGGGACAGAAAACATTCAGTACTTC; CDR3aa: CASSRTGTENIQYF
v_gene: TRBV28; abundance: once; len: 13; j_gene: TRBJ1-1; d_gene: .; CDR3nt: TGTGCCAGCAGACAGTTAATGAACACTGAAGCTTTCTTT; CDR3aa: CASRQLMNTEAFF
v_gene: TRBV27; abundance: .; len: 17; j_gene: TRBJ2-1; d_gene: TRBD2; CDR3nt: TGTGCCAGCAGTTTCCTAGGGACTAGCGGGGGGTCCCATGAGCAGTTCTTC; CDR3aa: CASSFLGTSGGSHEQFF
v_gene: TRBV2; abundance: .; len: 12; j_gene: TRBJ2-7; d_gene: .; CDR3nt: TGTGCCAGCAGCCTCGACAACTACGAGCAGTACTTC; CDR3aa: CASSLDNYEQYF
v_gene: TRBV7-2; abundance: once; len: 18; j_gene: TRBJ2-1; d_gene: TRBD2; CDR3nt: TGTGCCAGCAGCCCTAGGGCTAGCGGGGGCATAGCCTACAATGAGCAGTTCTTC; CDR3aa: CASSPRASGGIAYNEQFF
v_gene: TRBV19; abundance: .; len: 14; j_gene: TRBJ1-2; d_gene: TRBD1; CDR3nt: TGTGCCAGCCAACAGGGGACCGGCTATTGGGGCTACACCTTC; CDR3aa: CASQQGTGYWGYTF
v_gene: TRBV6-6; abundance: .; len: 12; j_gene: TRBJ1-2; d_gene: .; CDR3nt: TGTGCCAGCAACTTTGCTAGCGGTGGCTACACCTTC; CDR3aa: CASNFASGGYTF
v_gene: TRBV30; abundance: few; len: 11; j_gene: TRBJ1-2; d_gene: .; CDR3nt: TGTGCCTTCCGGTCGGGATATGGCTACACCTTC; CDR3aa: CAFRSGYGYTF
v_gene: TRBV5-1; abundance: .; len: 16; j_gene: TRBJ2-5; d_gene: TRBD1; CDR3nt: TGCGCCAGCAGCTTGGTTGGGACAGGGGAGCAAGAGACCCAGTACTTC; CDR3aa: CASSLVGTGEQETQYF
v_gene: TRBV27; abundance: .; len: 16; j_gene: TRBJ2-1; d_gene: TRBD2; CDR3nt: TGTGCCAGCAGTTTATTGAGTACGGGGGGGCTCAATGAGCAGTTCTTC; CDR3aa: CASSLLSTGGLNEQFF
v_gene: TRBV18; abundance: few; len: 13; j_gene: TRBJ2-7; d_gene: .; CDR3nt: TGTGCCAGCTCACCAGGGGGCGGCTACGAGCAGTACTTC; CDR3aa: CASSPGGGYEQYF
v_gene: TRBV7-2; abundance: .; len: 15; j_gene: TRBJ1-2; d_gene: TRBD1; CDR3nt: TGTGCCAGCAGCTTAGTGGGACAGGGTAACTATGGCTACACCTTC; CDR3aa: CASSLVGQGNYGYTF
v_gene: TRBV29-1; abundance: .; len: 13; j_gene: TRBJ1-2; d_gene: TRBD1; CDR3nt: TGCAGCGTTGGAGGGACAGTCAACTATGGCTACACCTTC; CDR3aa: CSVGGTVNYGYTF
v_gene: TRBV30; abundance: .; len: 13; j_gene: TRBJ1-1; d_gene: TRBD1; CDR3nt: TGTGCCTGGAGTTGGACAGGGGGCACTGAAGCTTTCTTT; CDR3aa: CAWSWTGGTEAFF
v_gene: TRBV13; abundance: .; len: 15; j_gene: TRBJ2-3; d_gene: TRBD1; CDR3nt: TGTGCCAGCAGGTCGCGGGACAGGGCATCAGATACGCAGTATTTT; CDR3aa: CASRSRDRASDTQYF
v_gene: TRBV18; abundance: few; len: 15; j_gene: TRBJ2-7; d_gene: TRBD1; CDR3nt: TGTGCCAGCTCATCGACAGGGGGCCAGGGCTACGAGCAGTACTTC; CDR3aa: CASSSTGGQGYEQYF
v_gene: TRBV12-5; abundance: .; len: 15; j_gene: TRBJ2-1; d_gene: TRBD2; CDR3nt: TGTGCTAGTGGTCCGGGGACTAGCGGGATTAATGAGCAGTTCTTC; CDR3aa: CASGPGTSGINEQFF
v_gene: TRBV29-1; abundance: few; len: 11; j_gene: TRBJ1-2; d_gene: TRBD1; CDR3nt: TGCAGCGAGAGGGGGCTTGATGGCTACACCTTC; CDR3aa: CSERGLDGYTF
v_gene: TRBV28; abundance: .; len: 11; j_gene: TRBJ1-5; d_gene: .; CDR3nt: TGTGCCAGCAGTTTGCGTCAGCCCCAGCATTTT; CDR3aa: CASSLRQPQHF
v_gene: TRBV5-1; abundance: .; len: 14; j_gene: TRBJ2-3; d_gene: .; CDR3nt: TGCGCCAGCAGCGAAACGGACGGGGAAGATACGCAGTATTTT; CDR3aa: CASSETDGEDTQYF
v_gene: TRBV4-3; abundance: .; len: 15; j_gene: TRBJ1-5; d_gene: .; CDR3nt: TGCGCCAGCAGCCAAGATTGGGCAGGGGTTCAGCCCCAGCATTTT; CDR3aa: CASSQDWAGVQPQHF
v_gene: TRBV7-9; abundance: .; len: 14; j_gene: TRBJ1-2; d_gene: .; CDR3nt: TGTGCCAGCAGCTTAGGGACTTCTAACTATGGCTACACCTTC; CDR3aa: CASSLGTSNYGYTF
v_gene: TRBV9; abundance: .; len: 17; j_gene: TRBJ1-3; d_gene: TRBD1; CDR3nt: TGTGCCAGCAGCGTAGCGGGACAGGGAGTTGTTGGAAACACCATATATTTT; CDR3aa: CASSVAGQGVVGNTIYF
v_gene: TRBV9; abundance: .; len: 15; j_gene: TRBJ2-1; d_gene: TRBD1; CDR3nt: TGTGCCAGCAGCCCCGAGACAGGGCTCTACAATGAGCAGTTCTTC; CDR3aa: CASSPETGLYNEQFF
v_gene: TRBV2; abundance: few; len: 15; j_gene: TRBJ2-3; d_gene: TRBD2; CDR3nt: TGTGCCAGCAGTGGTAGCGGGAGAAGCACAGATACGCAGTATTTT; CDR3aa: CASSGSGRSTDTQYF